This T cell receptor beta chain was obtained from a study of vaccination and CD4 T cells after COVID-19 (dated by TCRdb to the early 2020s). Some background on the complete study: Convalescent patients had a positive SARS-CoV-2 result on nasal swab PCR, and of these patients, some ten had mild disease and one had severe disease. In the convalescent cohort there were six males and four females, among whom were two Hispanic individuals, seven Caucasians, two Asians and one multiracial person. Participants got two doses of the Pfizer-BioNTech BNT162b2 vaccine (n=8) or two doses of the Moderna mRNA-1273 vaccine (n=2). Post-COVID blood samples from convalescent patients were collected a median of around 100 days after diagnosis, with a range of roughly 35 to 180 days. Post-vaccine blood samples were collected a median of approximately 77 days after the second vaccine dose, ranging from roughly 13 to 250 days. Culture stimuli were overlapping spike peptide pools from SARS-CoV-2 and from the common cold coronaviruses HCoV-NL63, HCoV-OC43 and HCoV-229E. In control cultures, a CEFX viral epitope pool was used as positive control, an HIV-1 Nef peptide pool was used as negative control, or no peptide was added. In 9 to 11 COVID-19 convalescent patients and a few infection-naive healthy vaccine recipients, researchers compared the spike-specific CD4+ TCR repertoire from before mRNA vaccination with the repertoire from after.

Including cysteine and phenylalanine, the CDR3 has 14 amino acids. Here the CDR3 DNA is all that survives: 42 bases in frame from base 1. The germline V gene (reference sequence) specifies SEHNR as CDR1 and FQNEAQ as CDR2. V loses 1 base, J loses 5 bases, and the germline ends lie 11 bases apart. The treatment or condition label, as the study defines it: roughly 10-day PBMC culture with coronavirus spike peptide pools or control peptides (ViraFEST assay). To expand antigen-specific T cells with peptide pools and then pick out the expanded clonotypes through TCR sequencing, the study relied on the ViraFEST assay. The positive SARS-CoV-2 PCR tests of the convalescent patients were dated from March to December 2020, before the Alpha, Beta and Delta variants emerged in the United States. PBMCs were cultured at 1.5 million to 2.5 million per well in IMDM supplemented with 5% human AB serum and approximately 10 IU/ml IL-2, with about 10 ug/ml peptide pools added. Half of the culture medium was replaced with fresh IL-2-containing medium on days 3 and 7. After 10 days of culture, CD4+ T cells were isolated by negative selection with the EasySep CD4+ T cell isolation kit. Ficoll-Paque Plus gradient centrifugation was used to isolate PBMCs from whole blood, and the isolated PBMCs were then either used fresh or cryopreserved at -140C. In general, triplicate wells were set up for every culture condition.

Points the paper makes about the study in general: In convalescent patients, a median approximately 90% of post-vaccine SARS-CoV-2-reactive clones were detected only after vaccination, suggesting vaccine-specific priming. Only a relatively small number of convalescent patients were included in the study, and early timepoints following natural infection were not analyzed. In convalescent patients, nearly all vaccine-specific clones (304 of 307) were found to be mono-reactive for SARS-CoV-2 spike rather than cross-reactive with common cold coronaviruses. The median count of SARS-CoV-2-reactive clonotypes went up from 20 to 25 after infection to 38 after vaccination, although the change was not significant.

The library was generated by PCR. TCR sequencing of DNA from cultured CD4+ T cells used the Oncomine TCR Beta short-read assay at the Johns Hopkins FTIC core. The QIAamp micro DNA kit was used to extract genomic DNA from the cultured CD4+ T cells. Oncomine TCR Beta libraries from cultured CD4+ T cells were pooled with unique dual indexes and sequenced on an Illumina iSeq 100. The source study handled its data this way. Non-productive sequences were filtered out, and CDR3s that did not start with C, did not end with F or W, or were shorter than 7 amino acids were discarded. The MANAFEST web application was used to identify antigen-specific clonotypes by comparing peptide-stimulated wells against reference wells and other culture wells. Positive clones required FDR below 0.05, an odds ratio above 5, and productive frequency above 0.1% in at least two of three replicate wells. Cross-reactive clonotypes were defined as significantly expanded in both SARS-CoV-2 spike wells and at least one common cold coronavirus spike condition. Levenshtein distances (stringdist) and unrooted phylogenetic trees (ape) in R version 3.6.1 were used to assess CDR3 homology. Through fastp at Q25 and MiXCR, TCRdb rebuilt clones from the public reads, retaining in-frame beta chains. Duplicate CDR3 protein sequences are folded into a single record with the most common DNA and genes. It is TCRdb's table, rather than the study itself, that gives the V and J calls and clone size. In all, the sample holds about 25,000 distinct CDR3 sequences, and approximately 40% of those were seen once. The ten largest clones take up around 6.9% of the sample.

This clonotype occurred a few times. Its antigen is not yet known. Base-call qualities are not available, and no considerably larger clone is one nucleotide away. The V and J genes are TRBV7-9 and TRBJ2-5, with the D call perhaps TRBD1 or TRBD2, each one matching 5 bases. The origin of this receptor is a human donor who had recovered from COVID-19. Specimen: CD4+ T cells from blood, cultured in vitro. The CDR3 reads CASSLVWGLETQYF. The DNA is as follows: TGTGCCAGCAGCTTAGTCTGGGGGTTGGAGACCCAGTACTTC.